The rows below give T cell receptor beta chains drawn from one sample of a study of T cell changes during pregnancy in multiple sclerosis. The method was immunoSEQ multiplex PCR; TCRdb's version includes in-frame clones alone and lacks a portion of them. The sample carries under 95,000 clones, approximately 92% recorded once. Here the sequenced sample was peripheral blood, taken after pregnancy. The receptors derive from a female donor with multiple sclerosis, enrolled in a pregnancy study. CDR3s include the opening cysteine and the closing phenylalanine or tryptophan. A D gene is named only where the DNA matches it firmly. The size entry is marked missing in some rows and otherwise reads once, few, many or a size class.

J,D,size,V,CDR3,DNA
TRBJ2-7,TRBD2,.,TRBV5-5,CASRPQLAESSYEQYF,TGTGCCAGCAGACCGCAACTAGCGGAAAGCTCCTACGAGCAGTACTTC
TRBJ2-3,TRBD1,.,TRBV5-1,CASSLYLGTGGEADTQYF,TGCGCCAGCAGCTTGTATCTAGGGACAGGGGGGGAGGCAGATACGCAGTATTTT
TRBJ1-3,.,.,TRBV30,CAWSVLSGAISGNTIYF,TGTGCCTGGAGTGTACTTTCCGGAGCGATCTCTGGAAACACCATATATTTT
TRBJ2-7,TRBD2,.,TRBV11-2,CASSFYREGDEQYF,TGTGCCAGCAGCTTCTATCGGGAGGGAGACGAGCAGTACTTC
TRBJ1-2,.,.,TRBV7-9,CASSFGSGSPIGYTF,TGTGCCAGCAGCTTTGGTTCAGGGTCTCCTATAGGCTACACCTTC
TRBJ2-3,.,.,TRBV4-1,CASSQHGMSTDTQYF,TGCGCCAGCAGCCAGCACGGGATGAGCACAGATACGCAGTATTTT
TRBJ2-3,.,.,TRBV13,CASSLGGGPTDTQYF,TGTGCCAGCAGCCTGGGTGGTGGGCCCACAGATACGCAGTATTTT
TRBJ2-3,.,.,TRBV6-4,CASSDSNTGPTDTQYF,TGTGCCAGCAGTGACTCGAACACAGGGCCCACAGATACGCAGTATTTT
TRBJ1-2,.,.,TRBV10-1,CASLQQGYYGYTF,TGCGCCAGCCTTCAGCAGGGCTACTATGGCTACACCTTC
TRBJ2-6,TRBD1,few,TRBV6-4,CASSDSGGDGANVLTF,TGTGCCAGCAGTGACTCAGGGGGCGACGGGGCCAACGTCCTGACTTTC
TRBJ1-1,.,.,TRBV6-5,CASTYNTEAFF,TGTGCCAGCACGTATAACACTGAAGCTTTCTTT
TRBJ2-7,TRBD1,.,TRBV30,CAWSFAGGGYEQYF,TGTGCCTGGAGTTTCGCAGGGGGCGGCTACGAGCAGTACTTC
TRBJ1-1,TRBD1,.,TRBV5-4,CASSLDRESQGLEAFF,TGTGCCAGCAGCTTAGACAGGGAGAGCCAGGGACTTGAAGCTTTCTTT
TRBJ1-2,TRBD1,.,TRBV2,CASNGDRYNYGYTF,TGTGCCAGCAACGGGGACAGGTATAACTATGGCTACACCTTC
TRBJ1-1,.,.,TRBV20-1,CSAGRGTEAFF,TGCAGTGCGGGCAGGGGCACTGAAGCTTTCTTT
TRBJ1-2,.,.,TRBV29-1,CSVRGAPSYGYTF,TGCAGCGTTCGAGGCGCACCGTCCTATGGCTACACCTTC
TRBJ2-3,TRBD2,once,TRBV7-9,CASSTKTSGTSTDTQYF,TGTGCCAGCAGCACGAAGACTAGCGGGACTAGCACAGATACGCAGTATTTT
TRBJ2-7,.,.,TRBV5-8,CASSNRYGGGDEQYF,TGTGCCAGCAGCAACCGTTACGGGGGTGGTGACGAGCAGTACTTC
TRBJ2-3,.,.,TRBV7-3,CASSSQGAGTDTQYF,TGTGCCAGCAGCTCTCAGGGTGCGGGCACAGATACGCAGTATTTT
TRBJ1-5,.,.,TRBV2,CASSDRINVQPQHF,TGTGCCAGCAGTGACAGGATAAACGTTCAGCCCCAGCATTTT
TRBJ2-7,.,once,TRBV9,CASSVGPAAEQYF,TGTGCCAGCAGCGTAGGCCCCGCGGCCGAGCAGTACTTC
TRBJ1-2,.,.,TRBV7-8,CASSLVGRYNYGYTF,TGTGCCAGCAGCTTAGTGGGCAGGTACAACTATGGCTACACCTTC
TRBJ2-3,.,.,TRBV7-9,CASSLASSGMGTDTQYF,TGTGCCAGCAGCTTAGCGTCTTCCGGGATGGGCACAGATACGCAGTATTTT
TRBJ2-5,.,.,TRBV10-2,CASSDAVTTGETQYF,TGCGCCAGCAGTGATGCGGTCACGACCGGGGAGACCCAGTACTTC
TRBJ1-4,.,.,TRBV28,CASSLEGFNEKLFF,TGTGCCAGCAGTTTAGAGGGTTTTAATGAAAAACTGTTTTTT
TRBJ2-1,.,.,TRBV9,CASSVLGHEQFF,TGTGCCAGCAGCGTCCTAGGCCATGAGCAGTTCTTC
TRBJ1-1,TRBD1,.,TRBV6-5,CASSQTGLNTEAFF,TGTGCCAGCAGTCAGACAGGGCTGAACACTGAAGCTTTCTTT